This TCR beta chain was identified in a study of blood T cell repertoires in COVID-19. Germline V lookup: CDR1 SGHAT, CDR2 FQDESV (reference sequence). The trim removed 5 bases at V and 9 bases at J, leaving 2 bases unmatched. CDR3 length equals 12 residues. Some clones are missing from TCRdb's copy, which holds only in-frame ones; the method was immunoSEQ multiplex PCR. The sample consists of approximately 220,000 clones, around nine tenths of them appearing once. This TCR was sampled from a man in his sixties with acute or convalescent COVID-19. Material: peripheral blood. This rearrangement joins TRBV11-1 to TRBJ2-1; TRBD1 agrees at 9 bases. The CDR3 nucleotides read TGTGCCAGCAGCAAGACAGGGGGTGAGCAGTTCTTC. It specifies CASSKTGGEQFF. The full variable domain, in which reference TRBV11-1 and TRBJ2-1 provide the parts outside the CDR3, is EAEVAQSPRYKITEKSQAVAFWCDPISGHATLYWYRQILGQGPELLVQFQDESVVDDSQLPKDRFSAERLKGVDSTLKIQPAELGDSAMYLCASSKTGGEQFFGPGTRLTVL.